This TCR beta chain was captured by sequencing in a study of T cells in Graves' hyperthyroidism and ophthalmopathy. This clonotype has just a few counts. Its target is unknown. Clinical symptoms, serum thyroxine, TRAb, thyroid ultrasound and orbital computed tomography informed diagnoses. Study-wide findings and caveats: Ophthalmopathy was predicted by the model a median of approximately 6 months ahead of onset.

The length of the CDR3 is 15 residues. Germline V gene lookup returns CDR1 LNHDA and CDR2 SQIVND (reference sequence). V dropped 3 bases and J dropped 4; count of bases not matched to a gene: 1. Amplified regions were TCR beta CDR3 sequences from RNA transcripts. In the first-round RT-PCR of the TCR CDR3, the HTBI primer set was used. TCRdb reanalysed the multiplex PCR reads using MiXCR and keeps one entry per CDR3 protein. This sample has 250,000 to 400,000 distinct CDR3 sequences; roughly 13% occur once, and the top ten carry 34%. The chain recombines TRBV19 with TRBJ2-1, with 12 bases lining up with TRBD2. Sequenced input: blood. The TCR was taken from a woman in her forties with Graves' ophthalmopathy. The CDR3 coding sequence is TGTGCCAGTAGTATGCTAGCGGGAGGGTACAATGAGCAGTTCTTC. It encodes CASSMLAGGYNEQFF.